The TCR beta chain under discussion was sequenced for a study of cytomegalovirus exposure and HLA in healthy donors. The study's findings and limits: Altogether, 150 to 200 TCR beta chains were recorded as cytomegalovirus-associated. The classifier reportedly diagnosed cytomegalovirus status with high sensitivity and specificity.

Comments on this clone: Its antigen is still unknown.

Separation from the 666-subject first cohort characterized the roughly 110-subject validation cohort, to which the donors belonged. The data were produced by immunoSEQ multiplex PCR, yet TCRdb's version contains in-frame clones alone and is incomplete. Among 200,000 to 250,000 clones listed, about nine tenths were seen once. The CDR3 has 13 residues. Looked up from germline, CDR1 is MNHEY and CDR2 is SVGAGI. The V gene lost 6 bases and the J gene lost 8 bases, with 16 bases spanning the gap. Input material: PBMCs. This chain connects TRBV6-5 to TRBJ1-2; D perhaps matches TRBD1 (5 bases). The sequence came from a woman in her late teens or twenties in good health and CMV-seronegative. The CDR3 sequence: CASRTPGPGGYTF. Written as DNA, the CDR3 is TGTGCCAGCAGGACCCCTGGGCCAGGGGGCTACACCTTC.